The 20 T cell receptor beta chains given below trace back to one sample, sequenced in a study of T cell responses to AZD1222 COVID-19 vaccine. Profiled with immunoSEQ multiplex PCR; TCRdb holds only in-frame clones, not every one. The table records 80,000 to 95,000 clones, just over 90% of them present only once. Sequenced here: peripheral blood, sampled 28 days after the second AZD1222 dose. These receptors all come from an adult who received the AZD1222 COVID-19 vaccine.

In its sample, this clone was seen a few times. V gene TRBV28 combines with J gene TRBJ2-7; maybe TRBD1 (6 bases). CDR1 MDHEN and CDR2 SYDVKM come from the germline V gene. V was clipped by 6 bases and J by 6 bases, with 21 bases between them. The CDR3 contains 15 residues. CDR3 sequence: CASSTSIQGSVEQYF. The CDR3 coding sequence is TGTGCCAGCAGCACATCCATCCAGGGGTCCGTCGAGCAGTACTTC.

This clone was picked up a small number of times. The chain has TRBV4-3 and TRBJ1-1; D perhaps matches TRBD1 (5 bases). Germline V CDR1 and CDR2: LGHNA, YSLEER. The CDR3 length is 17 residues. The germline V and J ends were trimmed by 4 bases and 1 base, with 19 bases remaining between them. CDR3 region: CASSRFNGGRGNTEAFF. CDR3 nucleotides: TGCGCCAGCAGCCGATTTAACGGGGGTCGAGGGAACACTGAAGCTTTCTTT.

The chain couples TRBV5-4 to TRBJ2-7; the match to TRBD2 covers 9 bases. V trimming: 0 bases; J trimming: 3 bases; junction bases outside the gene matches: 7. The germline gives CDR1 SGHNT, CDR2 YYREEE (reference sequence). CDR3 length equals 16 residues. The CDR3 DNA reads TGTGCCAGCAGCTTGGCCGCGACTAGCGGAAACTACGAGCAGTACTTC. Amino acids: CASSLAATSGNYEQYF.

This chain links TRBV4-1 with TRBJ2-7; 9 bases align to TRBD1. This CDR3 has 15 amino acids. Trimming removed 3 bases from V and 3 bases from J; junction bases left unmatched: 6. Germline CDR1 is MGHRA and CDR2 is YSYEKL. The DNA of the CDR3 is TGCGCCAGCAGCCAGCCGGGACAGGGAATCTACGAGCAGTACTTC. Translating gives CASSQPGQGIYEQYF.

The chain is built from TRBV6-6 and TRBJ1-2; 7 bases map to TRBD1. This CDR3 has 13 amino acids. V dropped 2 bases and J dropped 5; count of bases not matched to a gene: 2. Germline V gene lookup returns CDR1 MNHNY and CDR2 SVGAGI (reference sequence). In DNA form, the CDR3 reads TGTGCCAGCAGTTACGGGGGACAGTATGGCTACACCTTC. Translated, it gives CASSYGGQYGYTF.

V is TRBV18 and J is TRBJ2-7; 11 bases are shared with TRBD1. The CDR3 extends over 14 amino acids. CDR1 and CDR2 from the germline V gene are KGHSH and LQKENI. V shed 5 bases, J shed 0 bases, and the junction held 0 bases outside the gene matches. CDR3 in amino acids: CASSGTGGSYEQYF. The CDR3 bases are TGTGCCAGCTCAGGGACAGGGGGCTCCTACGAGCAGTACTTC. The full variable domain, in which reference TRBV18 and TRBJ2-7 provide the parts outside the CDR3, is NAGVMQNPRHLVRRRGQEARLRCSPMKGHSHVYWYRQLPEEGLKFMVYLQKENIIDESGMPKERFSAEFPKEGPSILRIQQVVRGDSAAYFCASSGTGGSYEQYFGPGTRLTVT.

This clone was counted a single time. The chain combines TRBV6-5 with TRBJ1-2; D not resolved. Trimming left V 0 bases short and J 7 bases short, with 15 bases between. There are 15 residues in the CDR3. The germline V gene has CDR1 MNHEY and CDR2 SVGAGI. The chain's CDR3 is CASSYSMGSWGGYTF. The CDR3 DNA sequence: TGTGCCAGCAGTTACTCGATGGGATCCTGGGGTGGCTACACCTTC.

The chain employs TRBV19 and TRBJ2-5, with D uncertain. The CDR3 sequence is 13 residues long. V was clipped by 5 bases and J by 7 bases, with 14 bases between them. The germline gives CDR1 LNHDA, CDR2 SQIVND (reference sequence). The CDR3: CASSVMAKGTQYF. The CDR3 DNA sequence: TGTGCCAGTAGTGTAATGGCTAAAGGGACCCAGTACTTC.

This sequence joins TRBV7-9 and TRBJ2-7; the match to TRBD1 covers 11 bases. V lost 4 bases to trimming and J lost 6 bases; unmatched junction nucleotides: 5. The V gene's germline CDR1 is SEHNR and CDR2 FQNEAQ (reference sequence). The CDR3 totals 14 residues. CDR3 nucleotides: TGTGCCAGCAGCTCCGCCGGGACAGGGGGCGAGCAGTACTTC. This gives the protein CASSSAGTGGEQYF.

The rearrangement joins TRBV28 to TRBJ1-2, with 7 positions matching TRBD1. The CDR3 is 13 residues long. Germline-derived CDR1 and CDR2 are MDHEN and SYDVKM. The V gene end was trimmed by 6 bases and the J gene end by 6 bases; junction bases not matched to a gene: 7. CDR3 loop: CASRPLGGDGYTF. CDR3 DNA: TGTGCCAGCAGGCCTTTAGGGGGCGATGGCTACACCTTC.

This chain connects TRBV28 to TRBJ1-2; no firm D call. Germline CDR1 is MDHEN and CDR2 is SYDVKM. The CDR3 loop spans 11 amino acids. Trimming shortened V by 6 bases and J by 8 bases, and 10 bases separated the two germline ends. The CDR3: CASRPDGGYTF. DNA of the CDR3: TGTGCCAGCAGACCGGATGGGGGCTACACCTTC.

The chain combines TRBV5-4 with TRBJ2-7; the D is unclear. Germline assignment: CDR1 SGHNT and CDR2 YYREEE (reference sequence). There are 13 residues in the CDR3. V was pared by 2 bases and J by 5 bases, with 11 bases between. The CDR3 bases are TGTGCCAGCAGCTTCGGCCAGAGCGACGAGCAGTACTTC. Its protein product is CASSFGQSDEQYF.

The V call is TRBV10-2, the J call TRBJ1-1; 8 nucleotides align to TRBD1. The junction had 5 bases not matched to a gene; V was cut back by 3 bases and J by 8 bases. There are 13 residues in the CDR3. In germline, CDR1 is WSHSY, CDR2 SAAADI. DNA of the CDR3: TGCGCCAGCAGTGAACAGGGGGACCGAGAAGCTTTCTTT. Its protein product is CASSEQGDREAFF.

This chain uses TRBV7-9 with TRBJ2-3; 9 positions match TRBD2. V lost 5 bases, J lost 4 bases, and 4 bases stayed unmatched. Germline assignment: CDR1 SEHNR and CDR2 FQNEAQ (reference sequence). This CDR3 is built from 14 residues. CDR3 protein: CASSARTSADTQYF. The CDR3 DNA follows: TGTGCCAGCAGCGCCCGGACTAGCGCAGATACGCAGTATTTT.

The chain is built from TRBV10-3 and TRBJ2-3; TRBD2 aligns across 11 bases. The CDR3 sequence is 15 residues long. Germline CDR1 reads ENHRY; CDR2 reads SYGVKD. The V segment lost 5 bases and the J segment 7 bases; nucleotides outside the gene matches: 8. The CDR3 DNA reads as TGTGCCATCAGTCAACTAGCGGGGGCCGGTAATACGCAGTATTTT. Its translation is CAISQLAGAGNTQYF.

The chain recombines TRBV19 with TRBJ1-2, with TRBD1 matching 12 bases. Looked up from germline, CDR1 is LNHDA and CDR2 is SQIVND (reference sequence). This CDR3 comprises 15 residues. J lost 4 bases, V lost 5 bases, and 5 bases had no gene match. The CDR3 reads CASSAGQGARYGYTF. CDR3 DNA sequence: TGTGCCAGTAGTGCGGGACAGGGGGCGCGCTATGGCTACACCTTC.

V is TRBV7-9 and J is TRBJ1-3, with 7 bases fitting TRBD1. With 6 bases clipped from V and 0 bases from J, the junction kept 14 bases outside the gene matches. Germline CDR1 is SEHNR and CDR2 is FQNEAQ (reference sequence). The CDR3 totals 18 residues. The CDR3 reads CASSLVISTGFSGNTIYF. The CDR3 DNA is TGTGCCAGCAGTCTAGTCATCTCGACAGGGTTCTCTGGAAACACCATATATTTT.

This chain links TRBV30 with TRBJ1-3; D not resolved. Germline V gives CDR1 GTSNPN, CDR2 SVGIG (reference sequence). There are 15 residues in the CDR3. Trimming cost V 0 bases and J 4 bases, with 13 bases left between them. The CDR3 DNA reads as TGTGCCTGGAGTGTACCTAGTATCTCCGGAAACACCATATATTTT. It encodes CAWSVPSISGNTIYF.

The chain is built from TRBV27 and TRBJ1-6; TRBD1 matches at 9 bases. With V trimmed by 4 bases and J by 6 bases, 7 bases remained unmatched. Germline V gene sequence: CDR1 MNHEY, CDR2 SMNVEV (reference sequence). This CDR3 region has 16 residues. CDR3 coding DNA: TGTGCCAGCAGTTCACCGGGACAGGGAGTTAATTCACCCCTCCACTTT. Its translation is CASSSPGQGVNSPLHF.

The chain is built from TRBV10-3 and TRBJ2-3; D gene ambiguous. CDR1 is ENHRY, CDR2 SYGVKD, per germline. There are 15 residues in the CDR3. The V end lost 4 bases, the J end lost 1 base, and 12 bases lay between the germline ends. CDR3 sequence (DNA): TGTGCCATCAGTGGAAGGGTACCGGGCACAGATACGCAGTATTTT. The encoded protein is CAISGRVPGTDTQYF.